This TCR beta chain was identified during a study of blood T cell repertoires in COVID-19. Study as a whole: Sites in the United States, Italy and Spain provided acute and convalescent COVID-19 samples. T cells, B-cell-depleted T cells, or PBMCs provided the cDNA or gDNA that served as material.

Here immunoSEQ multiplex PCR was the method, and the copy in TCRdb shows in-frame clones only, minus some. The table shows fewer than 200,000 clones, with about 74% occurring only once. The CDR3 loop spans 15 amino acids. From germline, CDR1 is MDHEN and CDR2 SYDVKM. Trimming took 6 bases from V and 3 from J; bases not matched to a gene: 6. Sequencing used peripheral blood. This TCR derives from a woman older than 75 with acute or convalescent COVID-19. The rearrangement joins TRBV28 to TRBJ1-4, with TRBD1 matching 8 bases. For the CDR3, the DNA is TGTGCCAGCAGAAACAGGGGGGATCCTAATGAAAAACTGTTTTTT. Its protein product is CASRNRGDPNEKLFF.